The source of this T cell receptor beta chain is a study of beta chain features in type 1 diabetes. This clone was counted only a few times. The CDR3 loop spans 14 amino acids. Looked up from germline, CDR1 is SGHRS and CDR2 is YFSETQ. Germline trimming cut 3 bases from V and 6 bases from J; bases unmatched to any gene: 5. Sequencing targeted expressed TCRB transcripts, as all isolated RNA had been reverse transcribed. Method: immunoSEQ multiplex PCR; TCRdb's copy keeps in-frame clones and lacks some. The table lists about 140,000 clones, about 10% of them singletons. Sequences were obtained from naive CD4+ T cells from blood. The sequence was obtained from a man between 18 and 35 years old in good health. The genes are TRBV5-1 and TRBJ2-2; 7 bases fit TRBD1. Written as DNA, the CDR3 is TGCGCCAGCAGCTACCAACAGGGGTCCGGGGAGCTGTTTTTT. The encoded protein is CASSYQQGSGELFF.